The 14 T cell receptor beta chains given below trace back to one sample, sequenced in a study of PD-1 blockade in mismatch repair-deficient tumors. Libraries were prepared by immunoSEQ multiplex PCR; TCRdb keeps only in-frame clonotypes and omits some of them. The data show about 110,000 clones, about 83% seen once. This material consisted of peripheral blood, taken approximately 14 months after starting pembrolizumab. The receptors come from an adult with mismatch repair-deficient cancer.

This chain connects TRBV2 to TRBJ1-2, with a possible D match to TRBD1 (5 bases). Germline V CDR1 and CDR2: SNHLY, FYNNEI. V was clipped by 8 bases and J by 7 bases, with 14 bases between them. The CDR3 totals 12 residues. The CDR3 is CASGQGSGGYTF. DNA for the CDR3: TGTGCCAGCGGCCAGGGATCGGGTGGCTACACCTTC.

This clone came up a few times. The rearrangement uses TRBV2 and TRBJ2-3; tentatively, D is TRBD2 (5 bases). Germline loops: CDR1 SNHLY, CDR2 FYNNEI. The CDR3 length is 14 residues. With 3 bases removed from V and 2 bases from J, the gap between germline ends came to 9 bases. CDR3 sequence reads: CASSDEGNTDTQYF. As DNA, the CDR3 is TGTGCCAGCAGTGATGAGGGAAACACAGATACGCAGTATTTT.

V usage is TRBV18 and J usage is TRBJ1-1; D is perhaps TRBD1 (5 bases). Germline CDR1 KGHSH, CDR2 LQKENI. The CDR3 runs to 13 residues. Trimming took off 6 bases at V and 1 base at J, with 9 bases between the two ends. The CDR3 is CASSPTENTEAFF. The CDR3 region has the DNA TGTGCCAGCTCCCCGACAGAGAACACTGAAGCTTTCTTT.

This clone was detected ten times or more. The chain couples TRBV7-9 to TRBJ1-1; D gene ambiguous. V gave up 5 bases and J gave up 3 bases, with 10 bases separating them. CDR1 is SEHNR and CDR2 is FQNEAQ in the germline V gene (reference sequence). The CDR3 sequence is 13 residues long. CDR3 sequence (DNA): TGTGCCAGCAGCCACAAATCGGACACTGAAGCTTTCTTT. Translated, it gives CASSHKSDTEAFF.

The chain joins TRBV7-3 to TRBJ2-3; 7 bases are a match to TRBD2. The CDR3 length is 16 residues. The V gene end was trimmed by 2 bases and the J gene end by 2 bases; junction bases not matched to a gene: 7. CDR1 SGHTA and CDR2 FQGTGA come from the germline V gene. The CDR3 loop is CASSLGLAAPTDTQYF. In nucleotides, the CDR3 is TGTGCCAGCAGCTTAGGTCTAGCGGCGCCCACAGATACGCAGTATTTT.

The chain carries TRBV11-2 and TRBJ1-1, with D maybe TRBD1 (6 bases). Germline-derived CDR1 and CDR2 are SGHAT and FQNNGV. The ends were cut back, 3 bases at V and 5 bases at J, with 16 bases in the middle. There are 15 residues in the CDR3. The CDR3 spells CASSFPDRRRTEAFF. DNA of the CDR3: TGTGCCAGCAGCTTCCCCGACAGGCGGAGGACTGAAGCTTTCTTT. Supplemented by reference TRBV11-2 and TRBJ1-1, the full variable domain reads EAGVAQSPRYKIIEKRQSVAFWCNPISGHATLYWYQQILGQGPKLLIQFQNNGVVDDSQLPKDRFSAERLKGVDSTLKIQPAKLEDSAVYLCASSFPDRRRTEAFFGQGTRLTVV.

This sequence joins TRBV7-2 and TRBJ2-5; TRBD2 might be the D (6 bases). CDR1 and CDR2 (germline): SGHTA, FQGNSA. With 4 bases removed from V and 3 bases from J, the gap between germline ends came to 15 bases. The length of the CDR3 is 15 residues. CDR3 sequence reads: CASSWAGTRKETQYF. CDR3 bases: TGTGCCAGCAGCTGGGCAGGGACTCGGAAAGAGACCCAGTACTTC. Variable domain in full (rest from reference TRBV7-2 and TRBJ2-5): GAGVSQSPSNKVTEKGKDVELRCDPISGHTALYWYRQSLGQGLEFLIYFQGNSAPDKSGLPSDRFSAERTGGSVSTLTIQRTQQEDSAVYLCASSWAGTRKETQYFGPGTRLLVL.

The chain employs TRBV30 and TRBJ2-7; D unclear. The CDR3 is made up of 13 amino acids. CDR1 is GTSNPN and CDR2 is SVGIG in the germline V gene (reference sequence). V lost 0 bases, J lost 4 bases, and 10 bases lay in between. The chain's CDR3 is CAWSVWGAYEQYF. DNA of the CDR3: TGTGCCTGGAGTGTCTGGGGTGCATACGAGCAGTACTTC.

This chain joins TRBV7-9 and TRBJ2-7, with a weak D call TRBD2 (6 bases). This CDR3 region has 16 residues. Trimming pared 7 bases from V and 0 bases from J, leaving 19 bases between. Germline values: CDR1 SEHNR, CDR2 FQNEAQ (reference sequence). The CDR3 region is CASTDQVIGSSYEQYF. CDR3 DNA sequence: TGTGCCAGCACCGACCAGGTTATCGGGAGCTCCTACGAGCAGTACTTC.

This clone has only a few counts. The DNA of the CDR3 is TGTGCCAGCAGTCTCCGACAGGGCTTAATATCGAGCTACACCTTC. Translation: CASSLRQGLISSYTF. This chain uses TRBV28 with TRBJ1-2; TRBD1 matches at 7 bases. CDR3 length: 15 residues. J lost 9 bases, V lost 5 bases, and 15 bases had no gene match. Germline V lookup: CDR1 MDHEN, CDR2 SYDVKM.

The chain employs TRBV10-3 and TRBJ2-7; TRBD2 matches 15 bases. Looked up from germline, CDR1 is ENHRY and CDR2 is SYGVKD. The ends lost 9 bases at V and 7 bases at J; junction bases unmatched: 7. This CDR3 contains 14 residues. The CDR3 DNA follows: TGTGCCATTGGACTAGCGGGAGGGCCAGGGGAGCAGTACTTC. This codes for CAIGLAGGPGEQYF.

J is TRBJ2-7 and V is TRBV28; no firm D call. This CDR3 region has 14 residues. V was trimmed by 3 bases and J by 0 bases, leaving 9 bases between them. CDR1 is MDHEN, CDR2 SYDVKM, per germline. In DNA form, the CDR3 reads TGTGCCAGCAGTTTTGGGGAAGACTCCTACGAGCAGTACTTC. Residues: CASSFGEDSYEQYF.

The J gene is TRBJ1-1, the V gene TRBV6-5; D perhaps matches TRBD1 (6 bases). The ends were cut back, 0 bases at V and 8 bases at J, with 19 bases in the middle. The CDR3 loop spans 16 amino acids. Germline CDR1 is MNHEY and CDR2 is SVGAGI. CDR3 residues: CASSYSGGRRSEEAFF. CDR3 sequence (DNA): TGTGCCAGCAGTTACTCTGGGGGCCGGAGGTCGGAAGAAGCTTTCTTT.

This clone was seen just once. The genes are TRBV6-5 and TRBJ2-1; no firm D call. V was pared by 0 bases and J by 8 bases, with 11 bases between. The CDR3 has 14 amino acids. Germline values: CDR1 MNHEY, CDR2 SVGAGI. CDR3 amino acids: CASSYSSHVDEQFF. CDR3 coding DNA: TGTGCCAGCAGTTACTCTTCTCACGTCGATGAGCAGTTCTTC.